The clone carrying this T cell receptor beta chain has a handful of counts. RNA transcripts served as the template for amplifying TCR beta CDR3 regions. The HTBI primer set drove a first-round RT-PCR of the TCR CDR3. MiXCR, applied by TCRdb to the multiplex PCR reads, yields one record per CDR3 protein. The repertoire holds 650,000 to 750,000 distinct CDR3 sequences, with 11% to 15% as singletons. The entry originates in a study of T cells in Graves' hyperthyroidism and ophthalmopathy. Across the whole study: Peripheral blood was obtained at initial diagnosis, preceding any treatment.

With 8 bases removed from V and 0 bases from J, the gap between germline ends came to 16 bases. This CDR3 is built from 15 residues. The V gene's germline CDR1 is SGHTA and CDR2 FQGNSA. Clinical symptoms, serum thyroxine, TRAb, thyroid ultrasound and orbital computed tomography informed diagnoses. Over 8 ml fresh peripheral blood yielded the PBMCs. The sequenced sample was blood. V is TRBV7-2 and J is TRBJ1-1; D possibly corresponds to TRBD1 (5 bases). The source of this sequence is a young woman with Graves' hyperthyroidism. As DNA, the CDR3 is TGTGCCAGCTCCCGGGGCCTCGTAATGAACACTGAAGCTTTCTTT. Its protein product is CASSRGLVMNTEAFF.